This T cell receptor beta chain was captured in a study of blood T cell repertoires in COVID-19. Across the study: The United States, Italy and Spain provided the acute and convalescent COVID-19 samples.

Enrolled through a virtual design, the participants were between 18 and 89 years of age and came from 24 US areas. Here immunoSEQ multiplex PCR was the method, and the copy in TCRdb shows in-frame clones only, minus some. The repertoire holds 250,000 to 350,000 clones, with about 90% as singletons. V shed 0 bases and J 8 bases; nucleotides not matched to a gene: 22. The CDR3 covers 20 residues. This clonotype was sampled from a woman under 40 who had recovered from COVID-19. This sequence joins TRBV6-7 and TRBJ1-2; TRBD1 agrees at 9 bases. TRBV6-7 carries the ORF label, with uncertain function. Input material: PBMCs or T cells enriched from blood (not recorded which). This CDR3 is CASSYSIAGQGRKNWSGYTF. The DNA for the CDR3 is TGTGCCAGCAGTTACTCGATAGCCGGACAGGGGCGTAAGAATTGGTCGGGCTACACCTTC.